The present TCR beta chain was sequenced within a study of identifying expanded T cells in peripheral blood (dated by TCRdb to the late 2010s). Regarding the complete study: Separate aliquots of the same genomic DNA pool were sequenced to produce technical replicates, and four replicates were compared in pairs.

As for this clone: This receptor's antigen is unknown. No much larger clone is present one base from it, and per-base qualities are unavailable.

The paper as a whole reports these results and caveats: Variance in clone template counts between approximately two-week samples significantly increased with total template count across all healthy donors. Between technical replicates the binomial model flagged 1 to 1.5 differentially abundant clones, whereas over approximately two weeks the binomial model flagged about 16.4 and over approximately 4 weeks approximately 20. The beta-binomial model significantly reduced the number of clones called differentially abundant and the false-positive rate across all healthy-donor time intervals. The authors expected biological variance in healthy repertoires might increase further over much longer intervals such as months to years.

During the collection period, no immune events, such as infections, were documented for the healthy donors. Time-dependent variance in a beta-binomial model of T-cell clone differential abundance was calibrated using healthy-donor blood repertoires as a training cohort. The training cohort included some ten healthy donors, of whom 3 were female and 7 were male. On average the donors were approximately 40 years old, and their ages spanned roughly 29 to 64 years. Whole blood from each healthy donor was obtained from a commercial supplier and was collected at three time points about two weeks apart. For immunosequencing, genomic DNA was extracted from unsorted whole blood. The immunoSEQ Assay, which relies on bias-controlled multiplex PCR amplification of genomic DNA, was used to profile TCRbeta CDR3 regions. The study's own analysis went as follows. The absolute abundance of each unique TCRbeta CDR3 region was quantified after sequences were collapsed and filtered. Differential abundance was assessed using a binomial (Fisher-equivalent) model and a beta-binomial model in which time-dependent variance fitted from healthy donors was added. Clones with fewer than 5 combined templates were removed, and a clone was called differentially abundant if the clone's Benjamini-Hochberg FDR was below 0.01. Using the form v = (b*log(k)+a)^2, the beta-binomial variance was modeled as a function of the total template count across the two samples. As stored in TCRdb, this immuneACCESS dataset retains in-frame rearrangements with V and J assigned. A fraction of the clones does not appear; measured against another copy, unresolved V genes explain less than half of the discrepancy, and the remainder lacks a known reason. The DNA was the basis for D and trimming; V, J and clone size are from that table. In this sample the table shows about 86,000 clones, roughly 81% of which occur a single time. The ten largest make up around 4.5% of the sample.

The sequence was obtained from a person aged 18 to 70 in good health. Input material: blood.

The bases are TGTGCCAGCAGCCCAGGGGTTTCCCCCATACGCTTCTATGGCTACACCTTC. Protein translation: CASSPGVSPIRFYGYTF. The chain employs TRBV7-9 and TRBJ1-2; TRBD1 is possibly the D segment (6 matching bases). The germline V gene (reference sequence) gives CDR1 as SEHNR and CDR2 as FQNEAQ. V was cut back by 5 bases and J by 4 bases, leaving a gap of 23 bases between them. The CDR3, from cysteine to phenylalanine, totals 17 residues. Only the CDR3 region is kept as DNA, spanning 51 bases read in frame from base 1.